This TCR beta chain stems from a study of T-cell reconstitution after alpha-beta-depleted transplantation in children. The sample holds a few counts of this clonotype. No antigen is known for it. Study-wide results and caveats: Newly produced T cells mostly accounted for T-cell counts and diversity one year post-transplant. Surviving recipient cells, namely T cells and thymic progenitors, were the source of high day-60 TCRbeta diversity in some patients. Several hundred expanded graft clones reportedly were the source of alpha-beta T cells about two months after transplant.

This CDR3 has 15 residues. V gave up 3 bases and J gave up 0 bases; unmatched junction bases: 2. CDR1 and CDR2 from the germline V gene are SEHNR and FQNEAQ (reference sequence). The TCRbeta library incorporated unique molecular identifiers. TCRdb analysed the PCR reads with MiXCR anew, one entry per CDR3 protein. The profile shows around 450,000 distinct CDR3 sequences, over 40% of them singletons. V gene TRBV7-9 combines with J gene TRBJ1-5, with 7 positions matching TRBD1. The clonotype originates from a girl aged 2 to 10 with aplastic anemia, due to receive a stem cell transplant. The source material was PBMCs, sampled before TCRalphabeta/CD19-depleted stem cell transplant. This chain's CDR3 is CASSFGTDSNQPQHF. CDR3 in DNA: TGTGCCAGCAGCTTCGGGACAGATAGCAATCAGCCCCAGCATTTT. The whole variable domain, remainder taken from reference TRBV7-9 and TRBJ1-5, is DTGVSQNPRHKITKRGQNVTFRCDPISEHNRLYWYRQTLGQGPEFLTYFQNEAQLEKSRLLSDRFSAERPKGSFSTLEIQRTEQGDSAMYLCASSFGTDSNQPQHFGDGTRLSIL.